This T cell receptor (beta chain) was obtained from a study of T cells after yellow fever vaccination. Regarding the study as a whole: A minor fraction of clonotypes spanned both CD4 and CD8 compartments. The booster response re-showed most primary clones: around 96% CD4, approximately 86% CD8. Repertoires sorted by FACS could include abundant clonotypes that are contaminants from the bulk population.

The CDR3 sequence is 14 residues long. V gave up 5 bases and J gave up 4 bases, with 15 bases separating them. CDR1 is LNHDA and CDR2 is SQIVND in the germline V gene (reference sequence). MiXCR, run by TCRdb on the 5' RACE reads, gives a single entry per CDR3 protein. The sample contains about 260,000 distinct CDR3 sequences, roughly 3.7% of which appear only once. About this clonotype itself: Antigen specificity is unknown.

V and J are TRBV19 and TRBJ2-7, with D perhaps given as TRBD1 or TRBD2 (7 bases each). The starting material was PBMCs, obtained 15 days after the yellow fever booster vaccination. The receptor comes from a man aged 18 to 30 who received the YFV17D yellow fever vaccine. DNA of the CDR3: TGTGCCAGTAGTCTCTGGGAGGGGGCATACGAGCAGTACTTC. Protein sequence: CASSLWEGAYEQYF.